A selection of T cell receptor beta chains follows, all from one sample in a study of T cell responses to AZD1222 COVID-19 vaccine. Sequencing used immunoSEQ multiplex PCR; TCRdb keeps in-frame clones, though not all of them. This repertoire shows more than 85,000 clones, around 87% found once; its top ten account for roughly 4.4%. The sample consisted of peripheral blood, taken 28 days after the second AZD1222 dose. The source of these receptors is an adult who received the AZD1222 COVID-19 vaccine. Both conserved end residues are part of each CDR3. A D gene is named only where the DNA matches it firmly. Size values are once, few and many counts, or a class for expanded clones, and some rows have none.

v_gene	d_gene	abundance	j_gene	CDR3nt	CDR3aa
TRBV23-1	TRBD1	.	TRBJ1-5	TGCGCCAGCAGTCAAACCATCTTTAACGACAGGGCCGGGGATCAGCCCCAGCATTTT	CASSQTIFNDRAGDQPQHF
TRBV10-3	TRBD1	.	TRBJ1-2	TGTGCCATCAGTGGTAGGGGGCAAGTTGGCTACACCTTC	CAISGRGQVGYTF
TRBV10-3	.	.	TRBJ2-7	TGTGCCATCAGTGAGGCGGCAAACTCCGAGCAGTACTTC	CAISEAANSEQYF
TRBV7-2	TRBD1	.	TRBJ1-5	TGTGCCAGCAGCTCACAGGGGGGAGGTCAGCCCCAGCATTTT	CASSSQGGGQPQHF
TRBV15	.	once	TRBJ1-3	TGTGCCACCAGCAAACTGAGGGAAGTTAACTCTGGAAACACCATATATTTT	CATSKLREVNSGNTIYF
TRBV6-5	.	.	TRBJ1-2	TGTGCCAGCAGTTACGGTTTAGCTTATGGCTACACCTTC	CASSYGLAYGYTF
TRBV4-2	.	.	TRBJ1-3	TGTGCCAGCAGCCAAGATGGTCGGCAGGGTGGAAACACCATATATTTT	CASSQDGRQGGNTIYF
TRBV30	.	few	TRBJ1-5	TGTGCCTGGGGGGGACGTAGTGGACAGCCCCAGCATTTT	CAWGGRSGQPQHF
TRBV5-4	.	few	TRBJ2-7	TGTGCCAGCAGCTTGAACAGGGTCCGGGCGACAGAGCAGTACTTC	CASSLNRVRATEQYF
TRBV18	.	.	TRBJ2-5	TGTGCCAGCTCACCCCGGGCCGGGGCGGAGACCCAGTACTTC	CASSPRAGAETQYF
TRBV10-3	TRBD2	once	TRBJ2-5	TGTGCCATCAGCGGGGGGGCCCAAGAGACCCAGTACTTC	CAISGGAQETQYF
TRBV12-3/TRBV12-4	.	.	TRBJ1-1	TGTGCCAGCAGGCGCGTAGGTAGAGCTGAAGCTTTCTTT	CASRRVGRAEAFF
TRBV19	.	.	TRBJ1-5	TGTGCCAGTAGTGATGCCCCGGACACGTATCAGCCCCAGCATTTT	CASSDAPDTYQPQHF
TRBV5-1	TRBD2	.	TRBJ2-3	TGCGCCAGCAGCACTAGCGGGCCCACAGATACGCAGTATTTT	CASSTSGPTDTQYF
TRBV4-3	.	.	TRBJ2-3	TGCGCCAGCAGCCAAGATTTGGGACCTACAGATACGCAGTATTTT	CASSQDLGPTDTQYF
TRBV4-1	.	.	TRBJ1-5	TGCGCCAGCAGCCAAGAGTCAGGGCCCAATCAGCCCCAGCATTTT	CASSQESGPNQPQHF
TRBV7-6	TRBD2	.	TRBJ2-3	TGTGCCAGCAGCTATCTAGCGGGAGGATCCCCAGATACGCAGTATTTT	CASSYLAGGSPDTQYF
TRBV7-2	TRBD2	.	TRBJ2-7	TGTGCCAGCAGCTCCTCAAAACTAGCGGGAGCCTACGAGCAGTACTTC	CASSSSKLAGAYEQYF
TRBV27	TRBD2	.	TRBJ2-7	TGTGCCAGCCGCACCTTAGCGGGAGGCCCCGAGCAGTACTTC	CASRTLAGGPEQYF
TRBV7-2	TRBD1	.	TRBJ2-7	TGTGCCAGCAGCTTAGAGGGTGGGGGACAGGGAGCCTACGAGCAGTACTTC	CASSLEGGGQGAYEQYF
TRBV7-2	TRBD2	.	TRBJ2-7	TGTGCCAGCAGACTCAGGCTAGCGGGAACCAGCTCCTACGAGCAGTACTTC	CASRLRLAGTSSYEQYF
TRBV9	.	.	TRBJ2-7	TGTGCCAGCAGCGTAGCCCTCGGACCTTACGAGCAGTACTTC	CASSVALGPYEQYF
TRBV19	.	few	TRBJ1-1	TGTGCCAGTAGTATGCCCCTCGGAGGGGAGGACACTGAAGCTTTCTTT	CASSMPLGGEDTEAFF
TRBV6-5	.	once	TRBJ2-7	TGTGCCAGCAGTCCGGCACCCTACGAGCAGTACTTC	CASSPAPYEQYF
TRBV4-3	.	.	TRBJ1-5	TGCGCCAGCAGCCAAGATCAAAACAGGCCTGATCAGCCCCAGCATTTT	CASSQDQNRPDQPQHF
TRBV30	.	.	TRBJ2-7	TGTGCCTGGAGTGTCAGGGGATCCTCCGAGCAGTACTTC	CAWSVRGSSEQYF
TRBV7-2	TRBD1	.	TRBJ1-2	TGTGCCAGCAGCTCGTATCCACAGGGGGAGGGCTACACCTTC	CASSSYPQGEGYTF
TRBV7-2	TRBD2	.	TRBJ2-3	TGTGCCAGCAGACCTAGCGGGGGGCGCAGGGATACGCAGTATTTT	CASRPSGGRRDTQYF
TRBV4-3	.	.	TRBJ2-7	TGCGCCAGCAGCCAAGCGACAGGTTCCTACGAGCAGTACTTC	CASSQATGSYEQYF
TRBV7-9	.	few	TRBJ1-3	TGTGCCAGCAGCCCAAGCGTCTCTGGAAACACCATATATTTT	CASSPSVSGNTIYF
TRBV6-2/TRBV6-3	.	.	TRBJ2-3	TGTGCCAGCAGTCCCTCAGATACGCAGTATTTT	CASSPSDTQYF
TRBV7-8	TRBD2	.	TRBJ2-1	TGTGCCAGCAGCTTAGAGGCCGGGACTAGTTTCTACAATGAGCAGTTCTTC	CASSLEAGTSFYNEQFF
TRBV6-5	.	.	TRBJ1-2	TGTGCCAGCACCCCCCAGAGTTGGTGGGGCGATGGCTACACCTTC	CASTPQSWWGDGYTF
TRBV4-3	.	.	TRBJ2-1	TGCGCCAGCAGTTTGGAAGGGGGCTCCTACAATGAGCAGTTCTTC	CASSLEGGSYNEQFF
TRBV15	TRBD1	.	TRBJ1-5	TGTGCCACCAGCAGCCGAACAGGGGTCGTGGGGGGGCAGCCCCAGCATTTT	CATSSRTGVVGGQPQHF